Listed here are 7 T cell receptor beta chains from one sample, sequenced in a study of shared clonotypes between healthy human individuals. Sequenced by immunoSEQ multiplex PCR; TCRdb stores in-frame clones only, minus some. Counted here are 2 million or so clones, 90% to 95% occurring once; the ten biggest clones make up about 0.13%. The sequencing sample was made of naive CD4+ T cells sorted from blood. Regarding subset: CD45RA+ positively selected. The receptors derive from a man younger than 35 in good health.

The chain recombines TRBV7-2 with TRBJ1-5; no clear D. This CDR3 has 14 amino acids. Germline CDR1 is SGHTA and CDR2 is FQGNSA. Trimming removed 5 bases at V and 4 bases at J, with 12 bases between. CDR3 protein: CASSPSSGNQPQHF. For the CDR3, the DNA is TGTGCCAGCAGCCCCTCGTCGGGGAATCAGCCCCAGCATTTT.

The chain links TRBV28 to TRBJ2-6; D unclear. The CDR3 has 14 residues. The V end was cut by 8 bases, the J end by 2 bases, with 10 bases between. CDR1 is MDHEN, CDR2 SYDVKM, per germline. CDR3 amino acids: CASAWQTGANVLTF. CDR3 DNA sequence: TGTGCCAGCGCATGGCAGACTGGGGCCAACGTCCTGACTTTC.

This clone has only one observation. J is TRBJ2-5 and V is TRBV30, with TRBD2 identical over 15 bases. Germline V gene lookup returns CDR1 GTSNPN and CDR2 SVGIG (reference sequence). The V segment lost 4 bases and the J segment 3 bases; nucleotides outside the gene matches: 3. The CDR3 totals 15 residues. For the CDR3, the DNA is TGTGCCTGGAAACGGACTAGCGGGGGGGAAGAGACCCAGTACTTC. Translated, it gives CAWKRTSGGEETQYF.

This clone has just one count. V usage is TRBV7-2 and J usage is TRBJ2-3, with 8 bases aligning to TRBD2. J lost 0 bases, V lost 6 bases, and 14 bases had no gene match. This CDR3 is 18 amino acids long. Germline assignment: CDR1 SGHTA and CDR2 FQGNSA. The DNA for the CDR3 is TGTGCCAGCAGTCAACCCCCGGGGGGCGGGGGGAGCACAGATACGCAGTATTTT. This codes for CASSQPPGGGGSTDTQYF. Full variable domain (remainder filled in from reference TRBV7-2 and TRBJ2-3): GAGVSQSPSNKVTEKGKDVELRCDPISGHTALYWYRQSLGQGLEFLIYFQGNSAPDKSGLPSDRFSAERTGGSVSTLTIQRTQQEDSAVYLCASSQPPGGGGSTDTQYFGPGTRLTVL.

The chain uses TRBV6-1 and TRBJ1-4; 11 nucleotides agree with TRBD1. Germline V gene lookup returns CDR1 MNHNS and CDR2 SASEGT. Germline trimming cut 3 bases from V and 8 bases from J; bases unmatched to any gene: 5. The CDR3 is 15 amino acids. The CDR3 DNA sequence: TGTGCCAGCAGTGATCCGGGACAGGGGGGAGAAAAACTGTTTTTT. It encodes CASSDPGQGGEKLFF.

The sample holds one count of this clone. The chain couples TRBV5-4 to TRBJ2-7; 8 bases match TRBD1. V lost 7 bases, J lost 5 bases, and 20 bases stayed unmatched. CDR3 size: 17 residues. Germline loops: CDR1 SGHNT, CDR2 YYREEE (reference sequence). The DNA for the CDR3 is TGTGCCAGCGGAGCCTCGATGCCAGGGGGCAATGTCGACGAGCAGTACTTC. It yields the protein CASGASMPGGNVDEQYF. The complete variable domain, with remaining parts taken from reference TRBV5-4 and TRBJ2-7, reads ETGVTQSPTHLIKTRGQQVTLRCSSQSGHNTVSWYQQALGQGPQFIFQYYREEENGRGNFPPRFSGLQFPNYSSELNVNALELDDSALYLCASGASMPGGNVDEQYFGPGTRLTVT.

V gene TRBV7-2 combines with J gene TRBJ2-3, with 9 bases aligning to TRBD1. This CDR3 comprises 15 residues. V shed 5 bases, J shed 3 bases, and the junction held 6 bases outside the gene matches. CDR1 is SGHTA and CDR2 is FQGNSA in the germline V gene. CDR3 residues: CASSPVGQGTDTQYF. The DNA for the CDR3 is TGTGCCAGCAGCCCCGTCGGACAGGGGACAGATACGCAGTATTTT.